Sequencing of this TCR beta chain was carried out in a study of blood T cell repertoires in COVID-19. Study in general: Samples came from the United States, Italy and Spain, spanning acute and convalescent COVID-19. T cells, B-cell-depleted T cells, or PBMCs supplied cDNA or gDNA.

The CDR3 totals 14 residues. The germline CDR1 and CDR2 sequences are MNHEY and SVGAGI. The J segment lost 6 bases and the V segment lost 6 bases, leaving 6 bases of the junction unmatched. As originally analysed: It was from reference gene primer amplification that nucleated cell counts were estimated. TCRdb keeps only in-frame clones here, not all; method: immunoSEQ multiplex PCR. That table furnishes V, J and clone size, whereas the DNA furnished D and trimming. The sample comprises around 57,000 clones, 80% to 90% of which are singletons, and approximately 8.8% rests with the top ten. This clone was detected a few times.

The TCR comes from a human donor with active COVID-19. The donor label of this sample is uncertain. The rearrangement links TRBV6-5 to TRBJ2-7, with TRBD1 matching 12 bases. Sequenced: peripheral blood. The DNA for the CDR3 is TGTGCCAGCAGCCGGGGACAGGGGGCCAGCGAGCAGTACTTC. Residues: CASSRGQGASEQYF.